This T cell receptor beta chain was found in a study of blood T cell repertoires in COVID-19. Background on the study: Samples of COVID-19 (acute and convalescent) were obtained from the United States, Italy and Spain.

How the authors handled the data: Using reference gene primer amplification, nucleated cell counts were estimated. The method was immunoSEQ multiplex PCR; TCRdb's version includes in-frame clones alone and lacks a portion of them. V and J calls and clone size are those listed in that table; D and trimming were worked out from the DNA. In the table there are under 95,000 clones, around nine tenths of which are singletons. The germline gives CDR1 MNHNS, CDR2 SASEGT. Trimming took 1 base from V and 5 from J; bases not matched to a gene: 2. The CDR3 covers 15 residues. Sequences were obtained from peripheral blood. This chain links TRBV6-1 with TRBJ1-4, with TRBD1 matching 9 bases. The TCR sequence derives from a middle-aged man with acute or convalescent COVID-19. CDR3 protein: CASSEGGTGNEKLFF. CDR3 nucleotides: TGTGCCAGCAGTGAAGGAGGGACAGGGAATGAAAAACTGTTTTTT.